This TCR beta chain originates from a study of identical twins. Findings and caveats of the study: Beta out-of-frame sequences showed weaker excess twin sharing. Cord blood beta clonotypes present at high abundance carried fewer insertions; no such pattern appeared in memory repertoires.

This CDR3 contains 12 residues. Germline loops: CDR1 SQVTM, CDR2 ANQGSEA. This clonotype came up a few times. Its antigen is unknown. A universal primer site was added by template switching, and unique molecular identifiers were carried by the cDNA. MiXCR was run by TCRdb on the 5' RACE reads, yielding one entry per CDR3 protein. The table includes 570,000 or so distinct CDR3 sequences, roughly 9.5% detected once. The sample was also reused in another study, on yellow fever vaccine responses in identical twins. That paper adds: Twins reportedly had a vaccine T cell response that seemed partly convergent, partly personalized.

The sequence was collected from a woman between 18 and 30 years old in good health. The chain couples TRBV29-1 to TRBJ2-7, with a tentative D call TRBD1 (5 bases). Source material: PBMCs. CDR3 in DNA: TGCAGTGTACAAGGGGCGCCCCGCGAGCAGTACTTC. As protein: CSVQGAPREQYF.